This T cell receptor (beta chain) was recovered during a study of T cells after posttransplantation cyclophosphamide. This CDR3 region has 16 residues. CDR1 and CDR2 from the germline V gene are LGHNA and YNFKEQ. V was cut by 0 bases and J by 1 base, with 11 bases left in between. The protocol was immunoSEQ multiplex PCR, while the TCRdb copy is restricted to in-frame clones and leaves out a portion. The sample holds tens of thousands of clones, about nine tenths seen once. Treatment was busulfan-fludarabine conditioning, a marrow graft, and cyclophosphamide on days +3 and +4. General study points: Recipient CMV seropositivity and CMV reactivation strongly tracked TRB clonality. TRB overlap between skin or GI tissue T cells and blood was limited.

Concerning this clone: The antigen is unknown.

This TCR came from a female patient under 45 who received an allogeneic stem cell transplant from an unrelated donor, was CMV-positive, and had no GVHD. The graft donor may have given rise to some T cells. This sequence joins TRBV4-2 and TRBJ2-3; a possible D gene is TRBD2 (6 bases). The source was PBMCs, collected after allogeneic stem cell transplant with posttransplant cyclophosphamide. The CDR3 region has the DNA TGTGCCAGCAGCCAAGAAGGAACGGGGGGCACAGATACGCAGTATTTT. Amino acid sequence: CASSQEGTGGTDTQYF.